A single sample is the source of the 22 T cell receptor beta chains below, sequenced in a study of T cells after yellow fever vaccination. TCRdb reprocessed the 5' RACE reads with MiXCR, giving one entry per CDR3 protein. The sample lists around 300,000 distinct CDR3 sequences; around 4.5% were seen once. The source was PBMCs, collected 15 days after the yellow fever booster vaccination. These receptors were taken from a young man who received the YFV17D yellow fever vaccine.

V usage is TRBV5-1 and J usage is TRBJ1-6; no definite D call. The CDR3 covers 14 residues. Germline CDR1 SGHRS, CDR2 YFSETQ. V lost 1 base, J lost 7 bases, and 9 bases lay in between. As DNA, the CDR3 is TGCGCCAGCAGCTTGCAGGTCGAGAATTCACCCCTCCACTTT. Amino acids: CASSLQVENSPLHF.

This clonotype appeared a few times. CDR3 nucleotides: TGTGCCAGCAGGTCGACAGGGCTTCATGGCTACACCTTC. Residues: CASRSTGLHGYTF. The chain recombines TRBV7-2 with TRBJ1-2; 7 bases match TRBD1. This CDR3 is 13 amino acids long. The J segment lost 6 bases and the V segment lost 6 bases, leaving 7 bases of the junction unmatched. Germline values: CDR1 SGHTA, CDR2 FQGNSA.

In this sample, this clonotype turned up a few times. The rearrangement uses TRBV4-3 and TRBJ1-2; TRBD1 matches at 7 bases. After removal of 1 base from V and 5 bases from J, the junction contained 10 bases not matched to a gene. This CDR3 contains 16 residues. The V gene's germline CDR1 is LGHNA and CDR2 YSLEER. The CDR3 protein is CASSQGRDSGVYGYTF. CDR3 nucleotides: TGCGCCAGCAGCCAAGGCCGGGACAGCGGAGTTTATGGCTACACCTTC.

Only a few counts were recorded for this clonotype. V and J are TRBV4-3 and TRBJ2-4, with 7 positions matching TRBD1. The CDR3 runs to 15 residues. Germline V CDR1 and CDR2: LGHNA, YSLEER. J lost 6 bases, V lost 2 bases, and 7 bases had no gene match. The CDR3 region is CASSQTRTGGNIQYF. The CDR3 region has the DNA TGCGCCAGCAGCCAAACCCGGACAGGAGGAAACATTCAGTACTTC.

This clonotype was found many times. The rearrangement joins TRBV6-5 to TRBJ2-7, with TRBD2 matching 11 bases. This CDR3 is 13 amino acids long. J lost 10 bases, V lost 4 bases, and 6 bases had no gene match. Germline CDR1 reads MNHEY; CDR2 reads SVGAGI. The DNA for the CDR3 is TGTGCCAGCAGTTCAAGACTAGCGGGGTTACAGTACGTC. Protein product: CASSSRLAGLQYV.

This clonotype has only a few counts. The chain carries TRBV5-1 and TRBJ2-1, with TRBD2 identical over 7 bases. The germline CDR1 and CDR2 sequences are SGHRS and YFSETQ. V lost 4 bases to trimming and J lost 7 bases; unmatched junction nucleotides: 14. The CDR3 covers 16 residues. CDR3 amino acids: CASSPLPGRGTNEQFF. The CDR3 bases are TGCGCCAGCAGCCCCCTGCCCGGGCGGGGGACTAATGAGCAGTTCTTC.

The sample holds a few counts of this clonotype. The genes are TRBV4-1 and TRBJ2-3, with a possible D match to TRBD2 (5 bases). Per germline, CDR1 MGHRA and CDR2 YSYEKL. The CDR3 spans 16 residues. Trimming removed 4 bases at V and 2 bases at J, with 16 bases between. The CDR3 is CASSRGSGASTDTQYF. The CDR3 coding sequence is TGCGCCAGCAGCCGCGGGTCAGGCGCCTCCACAGATACGCAGTATTTT.

This clonotype was observed at least ten times. V is TRBV18 and J is TRBJ1-5; D ambiguous. This CDR3 has 13 amino acids. From germline, CDR1 is KGHSH and CDR2 LQKENI. The V and J ends lost 8 bases and 0 bases respectively, with 8 bases between them. The DNA for the CDR3 is TGTGCCAGCAGCCCCGATAGCAATCAGCCCCAGCATTTT. It yields the protein CASSPDSNQPQHF. The variable domain in full, with the rest retrieved from reference TRBV18 and TRBJ1-5, is NAGVMQNPRHLVRRRGQEARLRCSPMKGHSHVYWYRQLPEEGLKFMVYLQKENIIDESGMPKERFSAEFPKEGPSILRIQQVVRGDSAAYFCASSPDSNQPQHFGDGTRLSIL.

This clonotype occurred many times. The chain is built from TRBV10-3 and TRBJ1-2, with 9 bases that match TRBD1. The germline V gene has CDR1 ENHRY and CDR2 SYGVKD. The CDR3 is 17 residues long. The V and J ends lost 3 bases and 7 bases, in that order; junction bases with no gene match: 15. Written as DNA, the CDR3 is TGTGCCATCAGTGAAGGGGAAGGGACAGGGCGCGGAGTTGGCTACACCTTC. Translating it yields CAISEGEGTGRGVGYTF.

This clonotype was detected only a few times. The chain has TRBV18 and TRBJ2-7; TRBD2 agrees at 9 bases. The CDR3 covers 16 residues. Trimming removed 2 bases from V and 4 bases from J; junction bases left unmatched: 9. Germline CDR1 KGHSH, CDR2 LQKENI. The CDR3 reads CASSPSLAGPLYEQYF. The CDR3 coding sequence is TGTGCCAGCTCACCAAGCCTAGCGGGGCCCCTGTACGAGCAGTACTTC.

This clonotype has a handful of counts. DNA of the CDR3: TGTGCCAGCAGGAGGAACGGAGGGGCTGAAAAACTGTTTTTT. Its protein is CASRRNGGAEKLFF. The chain has TRBV2 and TRBJ1-4; weak D call: TRBD1 (5 bases). V shed 6 bases and J shed 7 bases, with 15 bases lying between them. The germline V gene has CDR1 SNHLY and CDR2 FYNNEI. The CDR3 consists of 14 residues.

The gene calls are TRBV27 and TRBJ2-7; 8 bases line up with TRBD1. Germline V lookup: CDR1 MNHEY, CDR2 SMNVEV (reference sequence). The length of the CDR3 is 15 residues. Germline trimming cut 4 bases from V and 4 bases from J; bases unmatched to any gene: 9. CDR3 DNA: TGTGCCAGCAGTTCCCGGACAGGGTTGCGGTACGAGCAGTACTTC. Its translation: CASSSRTGLRYEQYF.

In this sample, this clonotype turned up many times. The V gene is TRBV12-3 or TRBV12-4, the J gene TRBJ1-1; D perhaps matches TRBD1 (5 bases). The CDR3 covers 16 residues. Trimming pared 6 bases from V and 0 bases from J, leaving 17 bases between. The CDR3 spells CASSPRWGTLNTEAFF. The CDR3 nucleotides are TGTGCCAGCAGCCCAAGGTGGGGCACCCTGAACACTGAAGCTTTCTTT.

This clonotype was seen ten or more times. The chain employs TRBV5-1 and TRBJ2-1; possibly TRBD2 for D (5 bases). Trimming stripped 3 bases from V and 4 bases from J, with 5 bases between. Germline V gives CDR1 SGHRS, CDR2 YFSETQ. This CDR3 contains 12 residues. CDR3 sequence (DNA): TGCGCCAGCAGCTCGGGATACAATGAGCAGTTCTTC. Translated: CASSSGYNEQFF. The full variable domain, in which reference TRBV5-1 and TRBJ2-1 provide the parts outside the CDR3, is KAGVTQTPRYLIKTRGQQVTLSCSPISGHRSVSWYQQTPGQGLQFLFEYFSETQRNKGNFPGRFSGRQFSNSRSEMNVSTLELGDSALYLCASSSGYNEQFFGPGTRLTVL.

This clonotype was found many times. V is TRBV6-1 and J is TRBJ2-1; 7 bases are a match to TRBD2. Germline V gene lookup returns CDR1 MNHNS and CDR2 SASEGT. This CDR3 region has 15 residues. The V gene end was trimmed by 1 base and the J gene end by 3 bases; junction bases not matched to a gene: 3. The chain's CDR3 is CASSEEGGGYNEQFF. The CDR3 nucleotides read TGTGCCAGCAGTGAAGAAGGCGGGGGCTACAATGAGCAGTTCTTC.

In this sample, this clonotype turned up many times. J is TRBJ2-1 and V is TRBV6-2 or TRBV6-3, with TRBD2 matching over 9 bases. Per germline, CDR1 MNHEY and CDR2 SVGEGT. CDR3 length: 15 amino acids. Trimming removed 5 bases from V and 5 bases from J; junction bases left unmatched: 7. CDR3 coding DNA: TGTGCCAGCAGTCCCCTAGCGGGGAATAACAATGAGCAGTTCTTC. It specifies CASSPLAGNNNEQFF.

The chain recombines TRBV6-2 or TRBV6-3 with TRBJ1-1; possible D gene TRBD1, 5 bases. The germline gives CDR1 MNHEY, CDR2 SVGEGT. The germline V and J ends were trimmed by 2 bases and 3 bases, with 13 bases remaining between them. The CDR3 totals 15 residues. This CDR3 is CASSYPRGFDTEAFF. The CDR3 DNA follows: TGTGCCAGCAGTTACCCGAGGGGATTTGACACTGAAGCTTTCTTT.

The table lists this clonotype with many counts. The J gene is TRBJ1-1, the V gene TRBV18; 7 bases line up with TRBD1. In germline, CDR1 is KGHSH, CDR2 LQKENI. This CDR3 spans 14 amino acids. Germline trimming cut 4 bases from V and 4 bases from J; bases unmatched to any gene: 6. The CDR3 DNA reads TGTGCCAGCTCACTTGGGACAGCCCTCACTGAAGCTTTCTTT. Protein: CASSLGTALTEAFF.

This clonotype occurred many times. The chain's CDR3 is CASSQSVGPEAFF. The CDR3 region has the DNA TGCGCCAGCAGCCAGTCGGTCGGCCCTGAAGCTTTCTTT. This chain uses TRBV5-1 with TRBJ1-1; D unresolved. CDR3 length: 13 amino acids. Germline values: CDR1 SGHRS, CDR2 YFSETQ. V gave up 4 bases and J gave up 6 bases, with 13 bases separating them.

The sample holds many counts of this clonotype. The rearrangement links TRBV4-1 to TRBJ2-7; 8 bases fit TRBD2. The junction had 3 bases not matched to a gene; V was cut back by 5 bases and J by 6 bases. The CDR3 covers 12 residues. The germline V gene has CDR1 MGHRA and CDR2 YSYEKL. The CDR3 DNA sequence: TGCGCCAGCAGCACTCTAGCGGGCGAGCAGTACTTC. Translating it yields CASSTLAGEQYF.

This chain links TRBV5-1 with TRBJ1-5; D possibly corresponds to TRBD1 (6 bases). V was trimmed by 5 bases and J by 3 bases, leaving 12 bases between them. Germline assignment: CDR1 SGHRS and CDR2 YFSETQ. This CDR3 is 14 amino acids long. As DNA, the CDR3 is TGCGCCAGCAGTCCCGGGACATACAATCAGCCCCAGCATTTT. Translated: CASSPGTYNQPQHF.

This clonotype was seen repeatedly, ten times or more. The chain uses TRBV5-1 and TRBJ2-3, with TRBD2 matching 8 bases. V trimming: 1 base; J trimming: 2 bases; junction bases outside the gene matches: 9. The CDR3 contains 17 residues. Germline V gene sequence: CDR1 SGHRS, CDR2 YFSETQ. The CDR3: CASSLRPLAGSTDTQYF. DNA for the CDR3: TGCGCCAGCAGCTTGAGGCCGTTAGCGGGGTCCACAGATACGCAGTATTTT.